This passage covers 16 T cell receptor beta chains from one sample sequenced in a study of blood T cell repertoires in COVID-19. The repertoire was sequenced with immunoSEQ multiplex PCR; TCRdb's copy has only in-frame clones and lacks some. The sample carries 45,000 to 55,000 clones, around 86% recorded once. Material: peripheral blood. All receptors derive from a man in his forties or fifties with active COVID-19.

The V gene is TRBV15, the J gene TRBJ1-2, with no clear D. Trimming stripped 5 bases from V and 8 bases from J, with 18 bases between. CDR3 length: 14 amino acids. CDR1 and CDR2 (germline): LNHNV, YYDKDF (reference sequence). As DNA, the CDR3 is TGTGCCACCAGCTTCCCCGAGGGTCGTGGGGGCTACACCTTC. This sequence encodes CATSFPEGRGGYTF.

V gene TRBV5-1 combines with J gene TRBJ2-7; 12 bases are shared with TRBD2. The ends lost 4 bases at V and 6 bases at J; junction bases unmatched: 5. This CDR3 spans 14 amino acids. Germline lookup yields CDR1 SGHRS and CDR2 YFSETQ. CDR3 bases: TGCGCCAGCAGCGACCCTAGCGGGGGGGTCGAGCAGTACTTC. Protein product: CASSDPSGGVEQYF.

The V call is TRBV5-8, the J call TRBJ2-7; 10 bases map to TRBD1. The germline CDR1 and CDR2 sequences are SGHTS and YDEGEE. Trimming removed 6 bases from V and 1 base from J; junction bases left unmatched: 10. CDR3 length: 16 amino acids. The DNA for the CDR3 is TGTGCCAGCACCCCGCTGTCGGGACAGGGGTCCTACGAGCAGTACTTC. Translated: CASTPLSGQGSYEQYF.

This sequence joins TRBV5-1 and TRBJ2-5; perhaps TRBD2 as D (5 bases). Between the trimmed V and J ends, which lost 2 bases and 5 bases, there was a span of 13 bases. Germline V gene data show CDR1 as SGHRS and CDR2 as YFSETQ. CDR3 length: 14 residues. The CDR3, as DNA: TGCGCCAGCAGCTTTACTAGTTCTGGGGAGACCCAGTACTTC. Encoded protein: CASSFTSSGETQYF.

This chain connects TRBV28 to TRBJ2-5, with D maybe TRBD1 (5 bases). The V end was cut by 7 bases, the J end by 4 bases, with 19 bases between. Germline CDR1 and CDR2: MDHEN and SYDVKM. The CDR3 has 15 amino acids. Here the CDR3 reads CASTPQSTGLETQYF. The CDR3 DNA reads TGTGCCAGCACCCCCCAGTCTACAGGATTAGAGACCCAGTACTTC.

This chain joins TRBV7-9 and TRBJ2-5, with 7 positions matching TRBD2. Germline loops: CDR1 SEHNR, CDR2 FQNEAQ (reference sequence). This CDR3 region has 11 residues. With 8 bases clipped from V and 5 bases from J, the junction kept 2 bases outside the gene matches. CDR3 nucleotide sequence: TGTGCCAGCCGGGGGGAGGAGACCCAGTACTTC. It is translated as CASRGEETQYF.

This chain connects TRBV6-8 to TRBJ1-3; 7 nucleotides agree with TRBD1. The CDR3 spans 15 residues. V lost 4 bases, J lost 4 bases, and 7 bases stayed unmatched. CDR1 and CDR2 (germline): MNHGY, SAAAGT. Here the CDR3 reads CASSSRGAEGNTIYF. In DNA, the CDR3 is TGTGCCAGCAGTTCCAGGGGGGCCGAAGGAAACACCATATATTTT.

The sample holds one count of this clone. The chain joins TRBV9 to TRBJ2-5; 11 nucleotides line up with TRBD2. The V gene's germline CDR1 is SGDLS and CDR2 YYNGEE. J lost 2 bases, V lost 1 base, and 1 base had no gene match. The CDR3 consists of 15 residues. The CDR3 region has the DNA TGTGCCAGCAGCGTAACTAGCGGGGGACAAGAGACCCAGTACTTC. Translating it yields CASSVTSGGQETQYF.

The CDR3 protein is CASSREFEGVNQPQHF. CDR3 coding DNA: TGTGCCAGTAGTAGAGAGTTCGAGGGGGTCAATCAGCCCCAGCATTTT. The J gene is TRBJ1-5, the V gene TRBV19; D is perhaps TRBD1 (6 bases). The V gene's germline CDR1 is LNHDA and CDR2 SQIVND (reference sequence). V shed 4 bases and J shed 3 bases, with 16 bases lying between them. The CDR3 contains 16 residues.

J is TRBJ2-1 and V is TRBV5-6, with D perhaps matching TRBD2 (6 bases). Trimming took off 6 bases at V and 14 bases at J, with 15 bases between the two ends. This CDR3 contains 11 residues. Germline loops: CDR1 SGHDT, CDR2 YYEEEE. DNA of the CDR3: TGTGCCAGCACCCGGGGGACTGGTGAGTTCTTC. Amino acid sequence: CASTRGTGEFF.

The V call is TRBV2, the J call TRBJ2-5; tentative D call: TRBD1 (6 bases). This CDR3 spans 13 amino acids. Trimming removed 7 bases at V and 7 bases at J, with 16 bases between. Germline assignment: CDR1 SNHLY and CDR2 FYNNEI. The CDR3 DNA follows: TGTGCCAGCACCGTAGGGGGTTCCGGGACCCAGTACTTC. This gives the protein CASTVGGSGTQYF.

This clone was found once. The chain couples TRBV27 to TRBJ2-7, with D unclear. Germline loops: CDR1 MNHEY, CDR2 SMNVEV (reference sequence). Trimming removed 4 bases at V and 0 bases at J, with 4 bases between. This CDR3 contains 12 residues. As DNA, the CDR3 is TGTGCCAGCAGTTCCAGCTCCTACGAGCAGTACTTC. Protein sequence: CASSSSSYEQYF.

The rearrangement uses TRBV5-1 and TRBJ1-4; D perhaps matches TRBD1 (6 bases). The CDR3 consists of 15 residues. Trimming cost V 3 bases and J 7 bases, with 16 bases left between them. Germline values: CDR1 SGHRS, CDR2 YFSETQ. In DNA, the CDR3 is TGCGCCAGCAGCTCCGAACAGGGATTGGGTGAAAAACTGTTTTTT. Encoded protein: CASSSEQGLGEKLFF.

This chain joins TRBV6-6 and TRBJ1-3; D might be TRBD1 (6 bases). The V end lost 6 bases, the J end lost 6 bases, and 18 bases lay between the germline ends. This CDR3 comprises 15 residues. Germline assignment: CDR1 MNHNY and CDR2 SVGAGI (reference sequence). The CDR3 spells CASRPDDRNINTIYF. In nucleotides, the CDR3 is TGTGCCAGCAGACCCGACGACAGGAATATAAACACCATATATTTT.

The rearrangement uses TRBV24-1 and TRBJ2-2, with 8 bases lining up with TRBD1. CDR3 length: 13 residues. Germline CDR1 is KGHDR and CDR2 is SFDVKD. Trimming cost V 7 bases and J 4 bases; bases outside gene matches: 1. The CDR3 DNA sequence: TGTGCCACCAGGGACAGGGCCACCGGGGAGCTGTTTTTT. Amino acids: CATRDRATGELFF.

Here the CDR3 reads CASSLGTGQFNEKLFF. The CDR3 bases are TGCGCCAGCAGTCTCGGGACAGGGCAATTTAATGAAAAACTGTTTTTT. The V gene is TRBV5-1, the J gene TRBJ1-4, with 9 bases matching TRBD1. J lost 4 bases, V lost 5 bases, and 9 bases had no gene match. In germline, CDR1 is SGHRS, CDR2 YFSETQ. CDR3 length: 16 amino acids.